The 31 T cell receptor beta chains presented below share a single source sample, sequenced in a study of blood T cell repertoires in COVID-19. Clones were read by immunoSEQ multiplex PCR, and TCRdb kept only the in-frame ones, dropping some. Seen here are more than 65,000 clones, about 90% observed once, and the top ten hold around 8%. Sequenced input: peripheral blood. These receptors all stem from a human donor in a cohort sampled during active COVID-19.

The V and J genes are TRBV27 and TRBJ2-7, with 9 bases that match TRBD2. CDR3 length: 13 amino acids. V shed 4 bases, J shed 5 bases, and the junction held 3 bases outside the gene matches. The germline gives CDR1 MNHEY, CDR2 SMNVEV (reference sequence). In DNA form, the CDR3 reads TGTGCCAGCAGTTCCGGACTAGCGAACGAGCAGTACTTC. This gives the protein CASSSGLANEQYF.

The genes are TRBV2 and TRBJ1-1; 7 positions agree with TRBD1. Germline loops: CDR1 SNHLY, CDR2 FYNNEI. The CDR3 sequence is 20 residues long. The trim removed 3 bases at V and 0 bases at J, leaving 19 bases unmatched. The CDR3 region is CASSEVIGDRSSSMNTEAFF. CDR3 bases: TGTGCCAGCAGTGAGGTTATCGGGGACAGAAGTTCAAGTATGAACACTGAAGCTTTCTTT.

The gene calls are TRBV9 and TRBJ1-2; D is possibly TRBD1 (5 bases). The CDR3 is 18 amino acids. Trimming removed 2 bases at V and 8 bases at J, with 28 bases between. Germline lookup yields CDR1 SGDLS and CDR2 YYNGEE. The CDR3 here is CASSVAGVPPGKEYGYTF. The CDR3 bases are TGTGCCAGCAGCGTCGCGGGGGTCCCCCCAGGGAAGGAATACGGCTACACCTTC.

This chain uses TRBV5-1 with TRBJ2-7; the D gene is possibly TRBD1 (6 bases). Germline V lookup: CDR1 SGHRS, CDR2 YFSETQ. The CDR3 runs 13 residues. The ends were cut back, 0 bases at V and 3 bases at J, with 7 bases in the middle. The CDR3 region has the DNA TGCGCCAGCAGCTTGGAACAGGGCTACGAGCAGTACTTC. It is translated as CASSLEQGYEQYF.

The gene calls are TRBV15 and TRBJ1-2; 12 bases line up with TRBD1. Germline-derived CDR1 and CDR2 are LNHNV and YYDKDF (reference sequence). V gave up 3 bases and J gave up 3 bases; unmatched junction bases: 2. The CDR3 runs to 15 residues. CDR3: CATSSWDRGHYGYTF. In DNA form, the CDR3 reads TGTGCCACCAGCAGTTGGGACAGGGGGCACTATGGCTACACCTTC.

Remarks on this clone: The sample holds other DNA sequences that translate to the same CDR3. The genes are TRBV9 and TRBJ2-7; D is possibly TRBD2 (6 bases). Germline lookup yields CDR1 SGDLS and CDR2 YYNGEE. The CDR3 runs 14 residues. Between the trimmed V and J ends, which lost 0 bases and 3 bases, there was a span of 10 bases. The CDR3 loop reads CASSVAGGDYEQYF. As DNA, the CDR3 is TGTGCCAGCAGCGTAGCAGGAGGGGACTACGAGCAGTACTTC. The variable domain in full, completed from reference TRBV9 and TRBJ2-7, reads DSGVTQTPKHLITATGQRVTLRCSPRSGDLSVYWYQQSLDQGLQFLIQYYNGEERAKGNILERFSAQQFPDLHSELNLSSLELGDSALYFCASSVAGGDYEQYFGPGTRLTVT.

The V gene is TRBV11-2, the J gene TRBJ2-3; no clear D. Germline V gene data show CDR1 as SGHAT and CDR2 as FQNNGV. This CDR3 contains 13 residues. With 3 bases removed from V and 2 bases from J, the gap between germline ends came to 6 bases. For the CDR3, the DNA is TGTGCCAGCAGCTTTACTCCCACAGATACGCAGTATTTT. Amino acid sequence: CASSFTPTDTQYF.

This clone was recorded once. The chain has TRBV11-2 and TRBJ1-1; no clear D. The V gene's germline CDR1 is SGHAT and CDR2 FQNNGV. The CDR3 totals 13 residues. Trimming stripped 4 bases from V and 5 bases from J, with 11 bases between. DNA for the CDR3: TGTGCCAGCAGCTCCCGGGCGGGGACTGAAGCTTTCTTT. Its translation is CASSSRAGTEAFF.

This clone was seen once. The chain recombines TRBV6-5 with TRBJ1-6; 9 bases line up with TRBD1. The CDR3 runs to 14 residues. The junction had 7 bases not matched to a gene; V was cut back by 7 bases and J by 9 bases. In germline, CDR1 is MNHEY, CDR2 SVGAGI. CDR3 protein: CASKSGQGGSPLHF. CDR3 bases: TGTGCCAGCAAATCGGGACAGGGTGGTTCACCCCTCCACTTT.

The chain links TRBV18 to TRBJ2-7; no clear D. The CDR3 has 13 residues. Germline V gene lookup returns CDR1 KGHSH and CDR2 LQKENI. The germline V and J ends were trimmed by 3 bases and 0 bases, with 6 bases remaining between them. CDR3 sequence: CASSPPSSYEQYF. The CDR3 bases are TGTGCCAGCTCACCCCCTAGCTCCTACGAGCAGTACTTC.

The V gene is TRBV13, the J gene TRBJ1-3; no definite D call. The CDR3 spans 15 residues. Trimming took 3 bases from V and 0 from J, leaving 9 bases between them. Germline values: CDR1 PRHDT, CDR2 FYEKMQ (reference sequence). The CDR3 protein is CASSLNRRSGNTIYF. The DNA of the CDR3 is TGTGCCAGCAGCTTGAACAGACGCTCTGGAAACACCATATATTTT.

This sequence joins TRBV20-1 and TRBJ1-2, with D perhaps matching TRBD1 (5 bases). Trimming removed 3 bases at V and 8 bases at J, with 7 bases between. The CDR3 has 10 amino acids. CDR1 is DFQATT, CDR2 SNEGSKA, per germline (reference sequence). The CDR3 region has the DNA TGCAGTGCTAGCCAGGGCGGCTACACCTTC. Its protein product is CSASQGGYTF.

The chain couples TRBV9 to TRBJ2-5, with a weak D call TRBD1 (6 bases). This CDR3 is built from 15 residues. V was cut by 3 bases and J by 0 bases, with 12 bases left in between. CDR1 and CDR2 from the germline V gene are SGDLS and YYNGEE. For the CDR3, the DNA is TGTGCCAGCAGCGCGGACAGACGGTACCAAGAGACCCAGTACTTC. This codes for CASSADRRYQETQYF.

The V gene is TRBV19, the J gene TRBJ1-2, with 12 bases matching TRBD1. The CDR3 sequence is 16 residues long. In germline, CDR1 is LNHDA, CDR2 SQIVND (reference sequence). V trimming: 7 bases; J trimming: 5 bases; junction bases outside the gene matches: 11. CDR3 bases: TGTGCCAGTAACCAAGCCGGGACAGGGGGCGGTTATGGCTACACCTTC. Protein product: CASNQAGTGGGYGYTF. Drawing the rest from reference TRBV19 and TRBJ1-2, the complete variable domain is DGGITQSPKYLFRKEGQNVTLSCEQNLNHDAMYWYRQDPGQGLRLIYYSQIVNDFQKGDIAEGYSVSREKKESFPLTVTSAQKNPTAFYLCASNQAGTGGGYGYTFGSGTRLTVV.

This clone was found a few times. This chain connects TRBV11-2 to TRBJ1-3, with 7 positions matching TRBD1. Germline loops: CDR1 SGHAT, CDR2 FQNNGV. V dropped 0 bases and J dropped 0; count of bases not matched to a gene: 5. The CDR3 extends over 17 amino acids. The CDR3 loop reads CASSLDRDRASGNTIYF. The CDR3 DNA follows: TGTGCCAGCAGCTTAGATCGGGACAGAGCCTCTGGAAACACCATATATTTT. The full variable domain, its missing parts supplied by reference TRBV11-2 and TRBJ1-3, is EAGVAQSPRYKIIEKRQSVAFWCNPISGHATLYWYQQILGQGPKLLIQFQNNGVVDDSQLPKDRFSAERLKGVDSTLKIQPAKLEDSAVYLCASSLDRDRASGNTIYFGEGSWLTVV.

The J gene is TRBJ1-4, the V gene TRBV4-1; TRBD1 aligns across 9 bases. Germline-derived CDR1 and CDR2 are MGHRA and YSYEKL. The CDR3 loop spans 16 amino acids. With 2 bases clipped from V and 5 bases from J, the junction kept 6 bases outside the gene matches. CDR3 nucleotide sequence: TGCGCCAGCAGCCAACCTAAGGGGACAGGGAATGAAAAACTGTTTTTT. Translating it yields CASSQPKGTGNEKLFF.

Only a few counts were recorded for this clone. This chain links TRBV4-3 with TRBJ2-7; 10 bases match TRBD2. The CDR3 is made up of 15 amino acids. Germline lookup yields CDR1 LGHNA and CDR2 YSLEER. J gave up 2 bases and V 1 base, and 2 bases lay outside the gene matches. In DNA, the CDR3 is TGCGCCAGCAGCCAAGGGACTAGCGGAACCTACGAGCAGTACTTC. Protein product: CASSQGTSGTYEQYF.

The CDR3 loop is CASSRTARDRGNEQYF. In nucleotides, the CDR3 is TGTGCCAGCAGCAGAACGGCCCGGGACAGGGGCAACGAGCAGTACTTC. The genes are TRBV11-2 and TRBJ2-7; 10 bases are a match to TRBD1. The V and J ends lost 5 bases and 5 bases, in that order; junction bases with no gene match: 12. The CDR3 has 16 residues. Germline CDR1 is SGHAT and CDR2 is FQNNGV. Full variable domain (outside the CDR3, taken from reference TRBV11-2 and TRBJ2-7): EAGVAQSPRYKIIEKRQSVAFWCNPISGHATLYWYQQILGQGPKLLIQFQNNGVVDDSQLPKDRFSAERLKGVDSTLKIQPAKLEDSAVYLCASSRTARDRGNEQYFGPGTRLTVT.

This sequence joins TRBV7-8 and TRBJ1-1, with 7 positions matching TRBD1. J lost 0 bases, V lost 5 bases, and 9 bases had no gene match. Germline V gene sequence: CDR1 SGHVS, CDR2 FQNEAQ. The CDR3 covers 16 residues. This chain's CDR3 is CASSGDRSLMNTEAFF. The CDR3 coding sequence is TGTGCCAGCAGCGGGGACAGATCCTTAATGAACACTGAAGCTTTCTTT.

This chain links TRBV5-5 with TRBJ2-7; TRBD2 matches at 8 bases. The germline gives CDR1 SGHKS, CDR2 YYEKEE (reference sequence). With 0 bases clipped from V and 5 bases from J, the junction kept 4 bases outside the gene matches. The CDR3 has 14 amino acids. The CDR3 nucleotides are TGTGCCAGCAGCTTGGCCGGGGGGGCCCACGAGCAGTACTTC. It yields the protein CASSLAGGAHEQYF.

CDR3 region: CASRREIGEKLFF. The CDR3 region has the DNA TGTGCCAGCCGTCGAGAGATCGGGGAAAAACTGTTTTTT. The chain has TRBV28 and TRBJ1-4; D remains ambiguous. This CDR3 region has 13 residues. CDR1 MDHEN and CDR2 SYDVKM come from the germline V gene. The V and J ends lost 8 bases and 8 bases respectively, with 15 bases between them.

This clone was counted a single time. This rearrangement joins TRBV12-5 to TRBJ1-2; 8 bases are a match to TRBD1. The CDR3 totals 19 residues. The J segment lost 8 bases and the V segment lost 3 bases, leaving 23 bases of the junction unmatched. The V gene's germline CDR1 is LGHNT and CDR2 FRNRAP. CDR3 nucleotides: TGTGCTAGTGGTTTAATCCCCGAAACAGGGGGTCGACTATTGCGCGGCTACACCTTC. It is translated as CASGLIPETGGRLLRGYTF.

The chain has TRBV19 and TRBJ1-1; weak D call: TRBD1 (5 bases). The germline V gene encodes CDR1 LNHDA and CDR2 SQIVND (reference sequence). CDR3 size: 15 residues. Trimming pared 1 base from V and 0 bases from J, leaving 9 bases between. CDR3 region: CASSIVGVLNTEAFF. CDR3 nucleotide sequence: TGTGCCAGTAGTATAGTAGGGGTTCTGAACACTGAAGCTTTCTTT.

The chain has TRBV19 and TRBJ1-2; D remains ambiguous. The CDR3 is made up of 13 amino acids. Germline V gene lookup returns CDR1 LNHDA and CDR2 SQIVND (reference sequence). V lost 9 bases, J lost 1 base, and 12 bases lay in between. The CDR3 is CASSLGVNYGYTF. The CDR3 region has the DNA TGTGCCAGCTCCCTCGGGGTTAACTATGGCTACACCTTC.

V usage is TRBV7-2 and J usage is TRBJ1-1; TRBD1 is a possible D gene (5 bases). Germline CDR1 and CDR2: SGHTA and FQGNSA. The V and J ends lost 1 base and 7 bases respectively, with 13 bases between them. This CDR3 has 14 residues. The CDR3 loop reads CASSLVGGAGEAFF. The CDR3 region has the DNA TGTGCCAGCAGCTTAGTAGGCGGGGCTGGTGAAGCTTTCTTT.

A remark on this clone: Other DNA sequences in the same sample also yield this CDR3. The chain employs TRBV5-5 and TRBJ1-1, with 11 bases aligning to TRBD1. Trimming removed 0 bases from V and 1 base from J; junction bases left unmatched: 8. Germline V lookup: CDR1 SGHKS, CDR2 YYEKEE (reference sequence). The CDR3 consists of 18 residues. CDR3 residues: CASSLALRTGGANTEAFF. Here the CDR3 DNA reads TGTGCCAGCAGCTTGGCCCTTCGGACAGGGGGCGCGAACACTGAAGCTTTCTTT.

The V gene is TRBV11-2, the J gene TRBJ2-7, with 7 positions matching TRBD2. The CDR3 is 15 amino acids. V was pared by 2 bases and J by 1 base, with 5 bases of the junction left unmatched. Germline loops: CDR1 SGHAT, CDR2 FQNNGV. The CDR3, as DNA: TGTGCCAGCAGCTTAAATCCTAGCGGTTCCTACGAGCAGTACTTC. Translated: CASSLNPSGSYEQYF. Complete variable domain (other parts from reference TRBV11-2 and TRBJ2-7): EAGVAQSPRYKIIEKRQSVAFWCNPISGHATLYWYQQILGQGPKLLIQFQNNGVVDDSQLPKDRFSAERLKGVDSTLKIQPAKLEDSAVYLCASSLNPSGSYEQYFGPGTRLTVT.

The chain couples TRBV11-2 to TRBJ2-2; the D gene is possibly TRBD2 (5 bases). Germline V lookup: CDR1 SGHAT, CDR2 FQNNGV. Trimming removed 1 base from V and 4 bases from J, with 13 bases in between. The CDR3 covers 16 residues. The CDR3 sequence is CASSLAIGGATGELFF. CDR3 DNA: TGTGCCAGCAGCTTAGCGATAGGAGGAGCCACCGGGGAGCTGTTTTTT.

V is TRBV4-2 and J is TRBJ1-1, with TRBD1 matching 11 bases. V shed 4 bases, J shed 1 base, and the junction held 2 bases outside the gene matches. Germline V gives CDR1 LGHNA, CDR2 YNFKEQ. The CDR3 has 15 residues. CDR3 nucleotide sequence: TGTGCCAGCAGCCGGACAGGGGGCGGGAACACTGAAGCTTTCTTT. Amino acid sequence: CASSRTGGGNTEAFF.

In its sample, this clone was seen a few times. The rearrangement joins TRBV20-1 to TRBJ2-7; D is unclear. Trimming stripped 0 bases from V and 8 bases from J, with 5 bases between. Looked up from germline, CDR1 is DFQATT and CDR2 is SNEGSKA (reference sequence). The length of the CDR3 is 10 residues. The CDR3 loop reads CSARDLQQYF. The CDR3 bases are TGCAGTGCTAGAGACCTACAGCAGTACTTC.

The chain combines TRBV29-1 with TRBJ2-7; the match to TRBD1 covers 9 bases. CDR1 SQVTM and CDR2 ANQGSEA come from the germline V gene. The CDR3 is 13 residues long. The J segment lost 3 bases and the V segment lost 1 base, leaving 1 base of the junction unmatched. In DNA, the CDR3 is TGCAGCGTTGAAGGGGGACAGGGCTACGAGCAGTACTTC. It specifies CSVEGGQGYEQYF.